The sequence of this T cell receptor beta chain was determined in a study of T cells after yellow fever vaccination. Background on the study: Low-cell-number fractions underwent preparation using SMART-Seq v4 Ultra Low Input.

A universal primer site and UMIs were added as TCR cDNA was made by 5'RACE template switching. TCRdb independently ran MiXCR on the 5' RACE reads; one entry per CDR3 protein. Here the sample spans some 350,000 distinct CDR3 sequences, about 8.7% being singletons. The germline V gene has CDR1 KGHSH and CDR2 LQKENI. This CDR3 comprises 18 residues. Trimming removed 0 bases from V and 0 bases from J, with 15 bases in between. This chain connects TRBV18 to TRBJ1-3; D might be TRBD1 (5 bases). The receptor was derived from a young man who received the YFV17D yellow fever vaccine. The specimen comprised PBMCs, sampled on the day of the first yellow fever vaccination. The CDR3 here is CASSPPGSADSSGNTIYF. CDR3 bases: TGTGCCAGCTCACCACCGGGTTCCGCAGACAGCTCTGGAAACACCATATATTTT.